This is a list of T cell receptor beta chains from one sample in a study of post-analysis software for immune sequencing data. A single record per CDR3 protein comes from TCRdb applying MiXCR to the PCR reads. The sample yields approximately 460,000 distinct CDR3 sequences, roughly 45% seen once. What was sequenced was blood. The origin of the receptors is a girl under 18 with multiple sclerosis. Both conserved end residues are part of each CDR3. A D gene is named only where the DNA matches it firmly. Not all rows give a size; the values are once, few, many and, for expanded clones, a class.

D	size	V	J	CDR3	DNA
TRBD2	NA	TRBV7-9	TRBJ2-1	CASSFWRERGRNEQFF	TGTGCCAGCAGCTTTTGGCGGGAGAGGGGCCGCAATGAGCAGTTCTTC
NA	NA	TRBV5-1	TRBJ2-3	CASSLGTLEIALDTQYF	TGCGCCAGCAGCTTGGGAACCCTAGAAATCGCTCTAGATACGCAGTATTTT
TRBD2	few	TRBV10-3	TRBJ2-3	CAISSAGESTDTQYF	TGTGCCATCAGCTCAGCGGGAGAGTCCACAGATACGCAGTATTTT
TRBD1	NA	TRBV24-1	TRBJ2-5	CATSDADRVDKTQYF	TGTGCCACCAGTGATGCGGACAGGGTAGATAAGACCCAGTACTTC
NA	few	TRBV10-3	TRBJ2-1	CAISGGRPEQFF	TGTGCCATCAGTGGGGGTCGGCCTGAGCAGTTCTTC
NA	NA	TRBV29-1	TRBJ2-3	CSVDEGADTQYF	TGCAGCGTTGACGAGGGGGCAGATACGCAGTATTTT
NA	NA	TRBV11-2	TRBJ2-7	CASSLISTYEQYF	TGTGCCAGCAGCTTAATCTCCACCTACGAGCAGTACTTC
NA	few	TRBV7-2	TRBJ2-5	CASSPWGREQETQYF	TGTGCCAGCAGCCCCTGGGGGCGGGAACAAGAGACCCAGTACTTC
NA	few	TRBV4-1	TRBJ2-7	CASSQEPSPVYEQYF	TGCGCCAGCAGCCAAGAACCTTCCCCGGTCTACGAGCAGTACTTC
NA	NA	TRBV7-3	TRBJ2-1	CANSPDATGGFEQFF	TGTGCCAACAGCCCCGACGCGACGGGCGGGTTTGAGCAGTTCTTC
NA	NA	TRBV12-3/TRBV12-4	TRBJ2-1	CASSSNYNEQFF	TGTGCCAGCAGTTCGAATTACAATGAGCAGTTCTTC
NA	few	TRBV15	TRBJ2-7	CATSRDARAATYEQYF	TGTGCCACCAGCAGAGATGCCCGAGCGGCAACCTACGAGCAGTACTTC
TRBD1	NA	TRBV15	TRBJ1-2	CATSRVITRSGRGLDGYTF	TGTGCCACCAGCAGAGTTATTACGCGGTCTGGCAGGGGGCTAGATGGCTACACCTTC
TRBD1	few	TRBV5-1	TRBJ2-7	CASSSTPGQYYEQYF	TGCGCCAGCAGCTCAACGCCGGGACAGTACTACGAGCAGTACTTC
TRBD1	NA	TRBV6-5	TRBJ1-1	CASSLRQGRNEAFF	TGTGCCAGCAGTCTGAGACAGGGGCGGAATGAAGCTTTCTTT
NA	NA	TRBV6-2/TRBV6-3	TRBJ2-1	CASSYGYSRGYGEQFF	TGTGCCAGCAGCTATGGGTATTCCCGGGGATACGGTGAGCAGTTCTTC
NA	NA	TRBV18	TRBJ1-1	CASSPAVDTEAFF	TGTGCCAGCTCACCGGCCGTTGACACTGAAGCTTTCTTT
NA	NA	TRBV12-3/TRBV12-4	TRBJ2-3	CASNTGSTDTRYF	TGTGCCAGCAATACAGGTAGCACAGATACGCGGTATTTT
NA	NA	TRBV4-2	TRBJ2-3	CASSQDTNRRDADTQYF	TGTGCCAGCAGCCAAGATACTAACAGGCGCGATGCAGATACGCAGTATTTT
TRBD1	NA	TRBV7-9	TRBJ1-1	CASSIPTGWKNTEAFF	TGTGCCAGCAGCATCCCGACAGGGTGGAAGAACACTGAAGCTTTCTTT
TRBD1	NA	TRBV5-1	TRBJ1-2	CASRKQGTYGYTF	TGCGCCAGCAGAAAACAGGGGACCTATGGCTACACCTTC
NA	NA	TRBV20-1	TRBJ1-2	CSARRTELNYGYTF	TGCAGTGCTAGACGAACGGAGCTTAACTATGGCTACACCTTC
NA	NA	TRBV29-1	TRBJ2-1	CSVEEPSVHNEQFF	TGCAGCGTTGAAGAACCTTCGGTACACAATGAGCAGTTCTTC
NA	NA	TRBV6-2/TRBV6-3	TRBJ2-1	CASSELGEQFF	TGTGCCAGCAGCGAGCTGGGTGAGCAGTTCTTC
NA	few	TRBV15	TRBJ2-3	CATSRDGATTDTQYF	TGTGCCACCAGCAGAGATGGGGCTACAACAGATACGCAGTATTTT
NA	few	TRBV29-1	TRBJ2-1	CSVVLLGVPYNEQFF	TGCAGCGTTGTGTTGTTAGGGGTTCCTTACAATGAGCAGTTCTTC
NA	few	TRBV7-3	TRBJ2-7	CASSIDKDEQYF	TGTGCCAGCAGCATAGACAAGGACGAGCAGTACTTC
NA	NA	TRBV6-1	TRBJ2-7	CASRQKGLSSSSSYEQYF	TGTGCCAGCAGGCAAAAGGGACTGTCCAGCTCTTCATCCTACGAGCAGTACTTC
NA	few	TRBV7-8	TRBJ2-7	CASSLVYSLDSYEQYF	TGTGCCAGCAGCTTAGTTTACAGCTTAGACTCCTACGAGCAGTACTTC
NA	few	TRBV12-3/TRBV12-4	TRBJ1-6	CAGSFPGSNSPLHF	TGTGCCGGCAGTTTCCCCGGGAGCAATTCACCCCTCCACTTT
NA	once	TRBV20-1	TRBJ1-2	CSARVAGPGTGYTF	TGCAGTGCTAGAGTAGCAGGGCCCGGTACTGGCTACACCTTC
NA	NA	TRBV7-9	TRBJ2-3	CASSTGNTQYF	TGTGCCAGCAGCACCGGGAATACGCAGTATTTT
TRBD1	NA	TRBV5-5	TRBJ2-5	CASSQLQGAGGETQYF	TGTGCCAGCAGCCAATTACAGGGGGCCGGGGGAGAGACCCAGTACTTC
NA	few	TRBV28	TRBJ2-7	CASSLARFSYEQYF	TGTGCCAGCAGTTTGGCTCGGTTTTCCTACGAGCAGTACTTC
NA	few	TRBV12-3/TRBV12-4	TRBJ2-5	CASSFLGSETQYF	TGTGCCAGCAGCTTTCTGGGCTCCGAGACCCAGTACTTC
NA	NA	TRBV20-1	TRBJ2-1	CSARRGWNEQFF	TGCAGTGCTAGAAGGGGTTGGAATGAGCAGTTCTTC
TRBD1	NA	TRBV9	TRBJ2-5	CASSEYDRERETQYF	TGTGCCAGCAGCGAATATGACAGGGAACGAGAGACCCAGTACTTC
NA	NA	TRBV5-1	TRBJ1-2	CASSLDRAEWYGYTF	TGCGCCAGCAGCTTGGACAGGGCTGAATGGTATGGCTACACCTTC
NA	few	TRBV20-1	TRBJ2-5	CSARAPEGETQYF	TGCAGTGCTAGAGCACCGGAGGGAGAGACCCAGTACTTC
NA	NA	TRBV20-1	TRBJ2-3	CSAPRDTSTDTQYF	TGCAGTGCTCCCCGGGACACAAGCACAGATACGCAGTATTTT
TRBD2	NA	TRBV28	TRBJ2-1	CASNPSSGRLNEQFF	TGTGCCTCCAACCCATCTAGCGGGAGGCTCAATGAGCAGTTCTTC
TRBD2	NA	TRBV30	TRBJ2-1	CAWRLAGGGNEQFF	TGTGCCTGGAGGCTAGCGGGAGGAGGCAATGAGCAGTTCTTC
TRBD1	few	TRBV12-3/TRBV12-4	TRBJ1-1	CASSKNRGMNTEAFF	TGTGCCAGCAGCAAAAACAGGGGGATGAACACTGAAGCTTTCTTT
NA	NA	TRBV18	TRBJ2-4	CASSPPLTGVTAKNIQYF	TGTGCCAGCTCACCGCCACTGACAGGCGTTACAGCCAAAAACATTCAGTACTTC
TRBD2	NA	TRBV4-1	TRBJ2-7	CASSQARASGRSYEQYF	TGCGCCAGCAGCCAAGCTCGCGCGAGCGGGAGAAGTTACGAGCAGTACTTC
TRBD1	NA	TRBV6-5	TRBJ2-1	CASSPRTGQGNEQFF	TGTGCCAGCAGCCCACGGACAGGACAGGGCAATGAGCAGTTCTTC
NA	few	TRBV9	TRBJ2-4	CASSGGPNIQYF	TGTGCCAGCAGCGGGGGGCCGAACATTCAGTACTTC
TRBD2	few	TRBV27	TRBJ2-7	CASSSSGRGVHEQYF	TGTGCCAGCAGTTCTAGCGGGAGGGGAGTCCACGAGCAGTACTTC
NA	many	TRBV6-5	TRBJ2-7	CASSYSEFRYEQYF	TGTGCCAGCAGTTATTCGGAATTTCGTTACGAGCAGTACTTC
TRBD1	NA	TRBV7-9	TRBJ1-1	CVSSLGRGPENTEAFF	TGTGTCAGCAGCTTAGGCAGGGGGCCCGAGAACACTGAAGCTTTCTTT
TRBD2	NA	TRBV7-2	TRBJ2-3	CASSYSGIPDTQYF	TGTGCCAGCAGCTACAGCGGGATACCAGATACGCAGTATTTT
TRBD2	NA	TRBV28	TRBJ2-7	CASNLSGRAHEQYF	TGTGCCAGCAATCTTAGCGGGAGGGCCCACGAGCAGTACTTC
NA	NA	TRBV20-1	TRBJ1-2	CSARDQGYTF	TGCAGTGCTAGAGATCAGGGCTACACCTTC
NA	NA	TRBV5-1	TRBJ2-1	CASSAEASPLNEQFF	TGCGCCAGCAGCGCCGAGGCTTCCCCACTCAATGAGCAGTTCTTC
TRBD2	NA	TRBV4-2	TRBJ2-1	CASSQELAGGIYSEQFF	TGTGCCAGCAGCCAAGAGCTAGCGGGAGGGATATACAGTGAGCAGTTCTTC
NA	NA	TRBV10-3	TRBJ2-3	CAISESQSTDTQYF	TGTGCCATCAGTGAGTCTCAAAGCACAGATACGCAGTATTTT
TRBD1	NA	TRBV10-3	TRBJ2-7	CAISRGQGPVHEQYF	TGTGCCATCAGTCGTGGACAGGGCCCCGTGCACGAGCAGTACTTC
NA	few	TRBV5-6	TRBJ1-6	CASSLGRPPLHF	TGTGCCAGCAGCTTGGGGCGTCCACCCCTCCACTTT
NA	NA	TRBV29-1	TRBJ1-1	CSVFRGLNTEAFF	TGCAGCGTCTTCAGGGGCTTGAACACTGAAGCTTTCTTT